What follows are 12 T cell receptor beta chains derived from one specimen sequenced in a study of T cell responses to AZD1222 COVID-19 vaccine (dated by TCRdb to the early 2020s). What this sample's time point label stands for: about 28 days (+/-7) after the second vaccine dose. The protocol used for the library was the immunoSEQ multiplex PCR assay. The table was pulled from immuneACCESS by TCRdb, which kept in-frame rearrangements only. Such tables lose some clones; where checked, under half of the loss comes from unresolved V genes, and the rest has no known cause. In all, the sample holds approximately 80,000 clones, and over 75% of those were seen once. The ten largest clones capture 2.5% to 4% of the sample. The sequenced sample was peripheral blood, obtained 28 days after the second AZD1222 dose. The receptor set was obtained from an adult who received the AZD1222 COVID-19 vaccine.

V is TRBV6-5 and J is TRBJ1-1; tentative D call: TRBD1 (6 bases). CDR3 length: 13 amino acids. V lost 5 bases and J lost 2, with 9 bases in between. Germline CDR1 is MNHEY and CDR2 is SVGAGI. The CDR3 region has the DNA TGTGCCAGCAGTCGACAGGAAAACACTGAAGCTTTCTTT. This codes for CASSRQENTEAFF.

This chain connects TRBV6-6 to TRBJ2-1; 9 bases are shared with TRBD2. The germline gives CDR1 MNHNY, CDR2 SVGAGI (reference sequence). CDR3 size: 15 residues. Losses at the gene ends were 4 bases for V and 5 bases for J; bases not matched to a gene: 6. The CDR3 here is CASSLPGLANNEQFF. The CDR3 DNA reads TGTGCCAGCAGTTTACCGGGACTAGCAAACAATGAGCAGTTCTTC.

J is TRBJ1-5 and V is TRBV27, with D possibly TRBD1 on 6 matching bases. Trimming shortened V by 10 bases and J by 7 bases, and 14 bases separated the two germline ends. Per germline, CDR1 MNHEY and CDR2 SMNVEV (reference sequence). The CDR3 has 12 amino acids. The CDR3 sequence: CAKNRARQPQHF. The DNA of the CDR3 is TGTGCCAAGAACAGGGCCCGGCAGCCCCAGCATTTT.

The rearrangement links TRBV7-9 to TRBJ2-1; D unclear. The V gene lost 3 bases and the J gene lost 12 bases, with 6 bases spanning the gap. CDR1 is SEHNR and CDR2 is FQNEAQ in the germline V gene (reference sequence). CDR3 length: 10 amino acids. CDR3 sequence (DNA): TGTGCCAGCAGCTTTAATCGGCAGTTCTTC. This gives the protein CASSFNRQFF.

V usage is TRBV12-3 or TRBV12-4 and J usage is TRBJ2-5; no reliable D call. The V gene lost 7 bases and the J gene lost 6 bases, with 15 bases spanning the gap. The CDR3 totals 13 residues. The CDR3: CASNEANSKTQYF. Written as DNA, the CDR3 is TGTGCCAGCAACGAAGCCAATAGTAAGACCCAGTACTTC.

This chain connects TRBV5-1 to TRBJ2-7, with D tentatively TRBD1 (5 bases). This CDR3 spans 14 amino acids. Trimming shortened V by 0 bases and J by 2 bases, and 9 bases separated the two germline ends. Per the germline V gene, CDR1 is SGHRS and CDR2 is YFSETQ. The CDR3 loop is CASSLEGAPYEQYF. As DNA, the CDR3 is TGCGCCAGCAGCTTGGAAGGGGCCCCCTACGAGCAGTACTTC.

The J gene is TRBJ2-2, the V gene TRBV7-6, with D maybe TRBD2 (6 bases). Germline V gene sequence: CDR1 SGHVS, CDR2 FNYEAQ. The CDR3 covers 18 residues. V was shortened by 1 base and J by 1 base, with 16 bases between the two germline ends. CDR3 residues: CASSLGTGAGRNTGELFF. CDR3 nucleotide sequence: TGTGCCAGCAGCTTAGGGACCGGCGCGGGGAGGAACACCGGGGAGCTGTTTTTT.

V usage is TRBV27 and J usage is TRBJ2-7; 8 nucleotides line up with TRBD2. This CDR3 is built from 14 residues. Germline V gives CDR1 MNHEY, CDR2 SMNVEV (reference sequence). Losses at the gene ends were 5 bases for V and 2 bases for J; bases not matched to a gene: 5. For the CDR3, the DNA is TGTGCCAGCAGTCCGGGGGGGAAGCCCTACGAGCAGTACTTC. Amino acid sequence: CASSPGGKPYEQYF.

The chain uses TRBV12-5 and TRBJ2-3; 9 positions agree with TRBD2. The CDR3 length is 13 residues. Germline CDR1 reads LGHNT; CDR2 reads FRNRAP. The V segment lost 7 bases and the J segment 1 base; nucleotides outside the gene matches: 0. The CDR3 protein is CASVAGGTDTQYF. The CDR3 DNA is TGTGCTAGTGTAGCGGGGGGCACAGATACGCAGTATTTT.

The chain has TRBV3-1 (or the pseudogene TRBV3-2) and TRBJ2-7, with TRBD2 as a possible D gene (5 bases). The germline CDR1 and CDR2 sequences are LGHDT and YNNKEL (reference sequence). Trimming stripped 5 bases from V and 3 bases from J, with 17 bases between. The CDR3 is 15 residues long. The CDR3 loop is CASSARLSGGYEQYF. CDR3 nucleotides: TGTGCCAGCAGCGCCCGACTAAGCGGCGGCTACGAGCAGTACTTC.

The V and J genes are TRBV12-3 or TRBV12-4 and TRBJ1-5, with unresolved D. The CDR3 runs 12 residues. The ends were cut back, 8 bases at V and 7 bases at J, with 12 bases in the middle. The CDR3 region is CASSVWVQPQHF. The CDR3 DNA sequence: TGTGCCAGCTCGGTTTGGGTCCAGCCCCAGCATTTT.

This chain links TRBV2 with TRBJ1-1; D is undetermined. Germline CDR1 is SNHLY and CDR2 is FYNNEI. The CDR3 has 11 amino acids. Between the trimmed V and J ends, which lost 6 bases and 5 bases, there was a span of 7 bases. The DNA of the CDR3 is TGTGCCAGCAGACTTGCGACTGAAGCTTTCTTT. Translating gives CASRLATEAFF. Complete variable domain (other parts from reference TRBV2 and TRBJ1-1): EPEVTQTPSHQVTQMGQEVILRCVPISNHLYFYWYRQILGQKVEFLVSFYNNEISEKSEIFDDQFSVERPDGSNFTLKIRSTKLEDSAMYFCASRLATEAFFGQGTRLTVV.